The text below deals with one T cell receptor (beta chain). The V end lost 5 bases, the J end lost 0 bases, and 5 bases lay between the germline ends. This CDR3 is built from 12 residues. The data stem from a study of blood T cell repertoires in COVID-19. About the study: Samples taken during acute and convalescent COVID-19 were collected in the United States, Italy and Spain. Sources were T cells, B-cell-depleted T cells, or PBMCs; the material itself was cDNA or gDNA.

Per the original methods: Reference gene primer amplification yielded estimated nucleated cell counts. TCRdb's copy holds only in-frame clones and misses some; the assay was immunoSEQ multiplex PCR. That table furnishes V, J and clone size, whereas the DNA furnished D and trimming. The top ten clones hold over 8.5% of a sample with 140,000 to 150,000 clones, about 83% of them seen once. The chain employs TRBV12-3 or TRBV12-4 and TRBJ2-7; D gene ambiguous. Sequences were obtained from peripheral blood. This TCR came from a woman aged 45-59 years with active or convalescent COVID-19. CDR3 nucleotides: TGTGCCAGCAGTGAGGTCTCCTACGAGCAGTACTTC. Translation gives CASSEVSYEQYF.